The 26 T cell receptor beta chains given below trace back to one sample, sequenced in a study of T cell changes during pregnancy in multiple sclerosis. Using immunoSEQ multiplex PCR, the repertoire was profiled, and TCRdb retains in-frame clones only, with some absent. The sample holds some 80,000 clones, about 91% seen once. The sample consisted of peripheral blood, taken before pregnancy. The receptor source for this set is a female donor with multiple sclerosis, enrolled in a pregnancy study.

This clone has only a few counts. V usage is TRBV7-9 and J usage is TRBJ1-2; 7 bases are a match to TRBD1. The CDR3 is 13 residues long. Germline lookup yields CDR1 SEHNR and CDR2 FQNEAQ (reference sequence). V trimming: 5 bases; J trimming: 5 bases; junction bases outside the gene matches: 5. CDR3 protein: CASSLEGAYGYTF. CDR3 nucleotide sequence: TGTGCCAGCAGCCTCGAGGGGGCGTATGGCTACACCTTC.

The chain combines TRBV7-9 with TRBJ2-7; 8 bases map to TRBD1. V gave up 7 bases and J gave up 4 bases; unmatched junction bases: 6. The germline V gene has CDR1 SEHNR and CDR2 FQNEAQ (reference sequence). The CDR3 has 13 residues. The CDR3 sequence is CASTGGGLYEQYF. CDR3 bases: TGTGCCAGCACAGGGGGCGGTTTGTACGAGCAGTACTTC.

The chain links TRBV6-1 to TRBJ1-5; a possible D gene is TRBD1 (5 bases). The CDR3 length is 15 residues. Germline V gene lookup returns CDR1 MNHNS and CDR2 SASEGT. Trimming stripped 2 bases from V and 3 bases from J, with 11 bases between. The CDR3 is CASSELAGNNQPQHF. In nucleotides, the CDR3 is TGTGCCAGCAGTGAATTGGCAGGGAACAATCAGCCCCAGCATTTT.

This clone was counted a single time. The genes are TRBV27 and TRBJ1-1, with D possibly being TRBD1 (5 bases). Trimming stripped 5 bases from V and 0 bases from J, with 10 bases between. This CDR3 is 14 amino acids long. CDR1 MNHEY and CDR2 SMNVEV come from the germline V gene (reference sequence). As DNA, the CDR3 is TGTGCCAGCAGTCCCCGGGGGATGAACACTGAAGCTTTCTTT. Protein product: CASSPRGMNTEAFF.

The CDR3 reads CASSARTGNQPQHF. Here the CDR3 DNA reads TGTGCCAGCAGCGCTCGGACAGGGAATCAGCCCCAGCATTTT. This chain links TRBV28 with TRBJ1-5; 8 bases match TRBD1. The CDR3 consists of 14 residues. J lost 4 bases, V lost 6 bases, and 5 bases had no gene match. Per germline, CDR1 MDHEN and CDR2 SYDVKM. Using reference TRBV28 and TRBJ1-5 for the parts outside the CDR3, the full variable domain is DVKVTQSSRYLVKRTGEKVFLECVQDMDHENMFWYRQDPGLGLRLIYFSYDVKMKEKGDIPEGYSVSREKKERFSLILESASTNQTSMYLCASSARTGNQPQHFGDGTRLSIL.

For the CDR3, the DNA is TGTGCCAGCAGCTTTTCTAACAGGCTCTCCTACGAGCAGTACTTC. Translated, it gives CASSFSNRLSYEQYF. The chain couples TRBV7-9 to TRBJ2-7; possible D gene TRBD1, 5 bases. The CDR3 runs 15 residues. Trimming pared 3 bases from V and 0 bases from J, leaving 12 bases between. Germline CDR1 is SEHNR and CDR2 is FQNEAQ (reference sequence).

The CDR3 DNA is TGTGCCAGCAGTTATATGGGGGGCTACGAGCAGTACTTC. Translating it yields CASSYMGGYEQYF. This chain joins TRBV5-4 and TRBJ2-7, with D perhaps TRBD2 (6 bases). From germline, CDR1 is SGHNT and CDR2 YYREEE (reference sequence). Deletions cut 5 bases from V and 3 bases from J, with 12 bases between. The CDR3 contains 13 residues. Complete variable domain (other parts from reference TRBV5-4 and TRBJ2-7): ETGVTQSPTHLIKTRGQQVTLRCSSQSGHNTVSWYQQALGQGPQFIFQYYREEENGRGNFPPRFSGLQFPNYSSELNVNALELDDSALYLCASSYMGGYEQYFGPGTRLTVT.

The chain uses TRBV27 and TRBJ2-7; D unclear. CDR3 size: 13 residues. Germline V gene lookup returns CDR1 MNHEY and CDR2 SMNVEV (reference sequence). V was trimmed by 2 bases and J by 6 bases, leaving 11 bases between them. The DNA of the CDR3 is TGTGCCAGCAGTTTAGCAATGTTCGGCGAGCAGTACTTC. Its protein product is CASSLAMFGEQYF.

The chain combines TRBV10-3 with TRBJ1-5; possible D gene TRBD1, 5 bases. This CDR3 region has 15 residues. CDR1 is ENHRY, CDR2 SYGVKD, per germline. Trimming cost V 3 bases and J 3 bases, with 12 bases left between them. The CDR3 loop is CAISEAGSLNQPQHF. Written as DNA, the CDR3 is TGTGCCATCAGTGAAGCAGGGTCCCTCAATCAGCCCCAGCATTTT.

With respect to this clone: Compared with germline, one end of the junction differs, possibly owing to a read error. CDR3 residues: CSVFRHFQNIEAFF. The CDR3, as DNA: TGCAGCGTTTTCCGACATTTCCAGAACATTGAAGCTTTCTTT. The chain carries TRBV29-1 and TRBJ1-1; no firm D call. This CDR3 comprises 14 residues. Germline-derived CDR1 and CDR2 are SQVTM and ANQGSEA. The full variable domain, with the rest looked up from reference TRBV29-1 and TRBJ1-1, is SAVISQKPSRDICQRGTSLTIQCQVDSQVTMMFWYRQQPGQSLTLIATANQGSEATYESGFVIDKFPISRPNLTFSTLTVSNMSPEDSSIYLCSVFRHFQNIEAFFGQGTRLTVV.

The chain employs TRBV7-9 and TRBJ2-1; 7 bases are shared with TRBD1. Germline V gives CDR1 SEHNR, CDR2 FQNEAQ (reference sequence). The ends lost 5 bases at V and 4 bases at J; junction bases unmatched: 11. CDR3 length: 16 amino acids. In DNA, the CDR3 is TGTGCCAGCAGCCCACGGCGACAGGGAAAGTACAATGAGCAGTTCTTC. Its translation is CASSPRRQGKYNEQFF.

The chain joins TRBV27 to TRBJ2-7; perhaps TRBD2 as D (5 bases). The CDR3 extends over 12 amino acids. Germline-derived CDR1 and CDR2 are MNHEY and SMNVEV (reference sequence). Trimming cost V 1 base and J 7 bases, with 8 bases left between them. CDR3 loop: CASSLWELEQYF. DNA of the CDR3: TGTGCCAGCAGTTTATGGGAGCTGGAGCAGTACTTC.

This clone was seen a single time. The chain links TRBV11-3 to TRBJ2-1; 7 positions match TRBD2. Trimming removed 4 bases from V and 2 bases from J; junction bases left unmatched: 2. This CDR3 is built from 14 residues. From germline, CDR1 is SGHNT and CDR2 YENEEA. The CDR3 loop reads CASSSRGAYNEQFF. CDR3 DNA sequence: TGTGCCAGCAGCTCCCGGGGGGCCTACAATGAGCAGTTCTTC.

The V call is TRBV6-1, the J call TRBJ2-3; 7 nucleotides line up with TRBD1. V lost 1 base, J lost 2 bases, and 3 bases stayed unmatched. The CDR3 is made up of 15 amino acids. Germline V lookup: CDR1 MNHNS, CDR2 SASEGT. The CDR3 coding sequence is TGTGCCAGCAGTGAAGTGGGACAGTTCACAGATACGCAGTATTTT. Residues: CASSEVGQFTDTQYF.

The J gene is TRBJ1-5, the V gene TRBV2, with 7 bases aligning to TRBD1. The CDR3 covers 15 residues. Germline lookup yields CDR1 SNHLY and CDR2 FYNNEI. With 5 bases clipped from V and 2 bases from J, the junction kept 6 bases outside the gene matches. The CDR3 loop reads CASSRQGRGNQPQHF. The CDR3 coding sequence is TGTGCCAGCAGTCGACAGGGTCGGGGCAATCAGCCCCAGCATTTT.

This chain joins TRBV10-2 and TRBJ2-5; maybe TRBD1 (6 bases). Looked up from germline, CDR1 is WSHSY and CDR2 is SAAADI. Trimming shortened V by 6 bases and J by 2 bases, and 19 bases separated the two germline ends. The CDR3 consists of 16 residues. The CDR3 protein is CASRKQGRWSQETQYF. The CDR3 DNA is TGCGCCAGCAGGAAACAGGGAAGGTGGTCTCAAGAGACCCAGTACTTC.

J is TRBJ2-1 and V is TRBV15, with 7 bases identical to TRBD1. Trimming cost V 5 bases and J 3 bases; bases outside gene matches: 4. Germline assignment: CDR1 LNHNV and CDR2 YYDKDF (reference sequence). CDR3 length equals 14 residues. This CDR3 reads CATSAGDSYNEQFF. For the CDR3, the DNA is TGTGCCACCAGCGCCGGGGACAGCTACAATGAGCAGTTCTTC.

This chain connects TRBV4-1 to TRBJ2-5, with no clear D. CDR3 length: 8 amino acids. Germline assignment: CDR1 MGHRA and CDR2 YSYEKL. CDR3 coding DNA: TGCGCGAGAGGGACCCAGTACTTC. Amino acids: CARGTQYF.

The chain links TRBV7-9 to TRBJ1-1, with 9 bases fitting TRBD1. Germline loops: CDR1 SEHNR, CDR2 FQNEAQ (reference sequence). The CDR3 is made up of 15 amino acids. After removal of 3 bases from V and 0 bases from J, the junction contained 2 bases not matched to a gene. CDR3 sequence reads: CASSLGQGMNTEAFF. The CDR3 DNA reads TGTGCCAGCAGCTTGGGACAGGGAATGAACACTGAAGCTTTCTTT. The complete variable domain, with remaining parts taken from reference TRBV7-9 and TRBJ1-1, reads DTGVSQNPRHKITKRGQNVTFRCDPISEHNRLYWYRQTLGQGPEFLTYFQNEAQLEKSRLLSDRFSAERPKGSFSTLEIQRTEQGDSAMYLCASSLGQGMNTEAFFGQGTRLTVV.

The chain has TRBV12-5 and TRBJ2-5, with 7 bases matching TRBD2. The V segment lost 1 base and the J segment 2 bases; nucleotides outside the gene matches: 13. This CDR3 spans 18 amino acids. Germline values: CDR1 LGHNT, CDR2 FRNRAP. The CDR3 coding sequence is TGTGCTAGTGGTTTGGCACCGGTGGGCGGGGGAAGACAAGAGACCCAGTACTTC. Its translation is CASGLAPVGGGRQETQYF.

J is TRBJ1-1 and V is TRBV10-3; D might be TRBD1 (5 bases). The CDR3 totals 13 residues. V was pared by 4 bases and J by 6 bases, with 12 bases between. Per germline, CDR1 ENHRY and CDR2 SYGVKD. CDR3 DNA: TGTGCCATCAGTGCCCTGGGGGAGGCTGAAGCTTTCTTT. Protein sequence: CAISALGEAEAFF.

The rearrangement uses TRBV5-1 and TRBJ2-7; 8 bases are shared with TRBD2. V shed 2 bases, J shed 3 bases, and the junction held 4 bases outside the gene matches. Looked up from germline, CDR1 is SGHRS and CDR2 is YFSETQ. This CDR3 comprises 14 residues. CDR3: CASSFGLAGYEQYF. CDR3 DNA sequence: TGCGCCAGCAGCTTTGGACTAGCAGGCTACGAGCAGTACTTC.

This chain connects TRBV7-9 to TRBJ1-5; no firm D call. V was pared by 6 bases and J by 2 bases, with 14 bases between. Per the germline V gene, CDR1 is SEHNR and CDR2 is FQNEAQ (reference sequence). This CDR3 region has 15 residues. The chain's CDR3 is CASSPSGSGNQPQHF. The CDR3 DNA sequence: TGTGCCAGCAGTCCGAGCGGGAGCGGCAATCAGCCCCAGCATTTT.

This chain joins TRBV9 and TRBJ2-5; tentative D call: TRBD1 (5 bases). The V and J ends lost 0 bases and 3 bases respectively, with 9 bases between them. The germline V gene encodes CDR1 SGDLS and CDR2 YYNGEE. The CDR3 totals 14 residues. The CDR3 reads CASSVGGREETQYF. The CDR3 DNA reads as TGTGCCAGCAGCGTAGGGGGCAGGGAAGAGACCCAGTACTTC.

V and J are TRBV5-6 and TRBJ1-1, with 7 bases fitting TRBD1. CDR1 and CDR2 (germline): SGHDT, YYEEEE. The CDR3 contains 13 residues. V trimming: 3 bases; J trimming: 11 bases; junction bases outside the gene matches: 10. This CDR3 reads CASSSPTGFKAFF. CDR3 in DNA: TGTGCCAGCAGCTCACCGACAGGGTTTAAGGCTTTCTTT.

The chain joins TRBV14 to TRBJ2-1, with no clear D. The CDR3 runs 16 residues. Germline V gene data show CDR1 as SGHDN and CDR2 as FVKESK. V lost 4 bases and J lost 2, with 15 bases in between. The CDR3 sequence: CASSPGWLRAYNEQFF. CDR3 coding DNA: TGTGCCAGCAGCCCCGGCTGGCTCCGGGCCTACAATGAGCAGTTCTTC.